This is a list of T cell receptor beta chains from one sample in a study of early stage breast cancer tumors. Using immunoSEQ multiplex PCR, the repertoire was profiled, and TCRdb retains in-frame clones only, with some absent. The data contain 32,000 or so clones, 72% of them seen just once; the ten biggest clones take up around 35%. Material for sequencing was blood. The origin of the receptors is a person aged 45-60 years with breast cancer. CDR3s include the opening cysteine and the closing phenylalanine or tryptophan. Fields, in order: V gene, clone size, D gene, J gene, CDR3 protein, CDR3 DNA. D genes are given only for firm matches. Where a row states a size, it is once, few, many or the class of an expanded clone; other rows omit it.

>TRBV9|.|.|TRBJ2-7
CASSVVGDSGEQYF
TGTGCCAGCAGCGTAGTGGGTGACAGTGGGGAGCAGTACTTC
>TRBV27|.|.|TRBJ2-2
CASSPMETGELFF
TGTGCCAGCAGTCCCATGGAGACCGGGGAGCTGTTTTTT
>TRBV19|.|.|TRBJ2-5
CASSPGLLQETQYF
TGTGCCAGTAGTCCAGGACTCCTCCAAGAGACCCAGTACTTC
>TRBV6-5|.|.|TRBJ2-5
CASTGWAELDTQYF
TGTGCCAGCACCGGGTGGGCGGAACTTGATACCCAGTACTTC
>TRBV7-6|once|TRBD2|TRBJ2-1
CASSLNDGTSGQFF
TGTGCCAGCAGCCTCAATGACGGGACTAGCGGACAGTTCTTC
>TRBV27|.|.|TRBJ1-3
CARRGYGNTIYF
TGTGCCCGTCGAGGGTACGGAAACACCATATATTTT
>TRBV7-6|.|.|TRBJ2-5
CASSLAGGWETQYF
TGTGCCAGCAGCTTAGCTGGGGGGTGGGAGACCCAGTACTTC
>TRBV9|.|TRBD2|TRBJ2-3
CASSVSTSGITDTQYF
TGTGCCAGCAGCGTCTCGACTAGCGGGATAACAGATACGCAGTATTTT
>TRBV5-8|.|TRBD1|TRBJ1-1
CASSLGDRTNTEAFF
TGTGCCAGCAGCTTGGGGGACAGGACGAACACTGAAGCTTTCTTT
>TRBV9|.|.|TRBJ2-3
CASSSGSTDTQYF
TGTGCCAGCAGCTCAGGATCGACAGATACGCAGTATTTT
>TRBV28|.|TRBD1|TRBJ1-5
CASSQTLPGQTSNQPQHF
TGTGCCAGCAGTCAAACATTACCGGGACAGACTAGCAATCAGCCCCAGCATTTT
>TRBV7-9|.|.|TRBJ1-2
CASSRGTGQHNYGYTF
TGTGCCAGCAGCCGTGGAACAGGACAACATAACTATGGCTACACCTTC
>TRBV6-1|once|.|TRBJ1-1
CASSAKSGIRDTEAFF
TGTGCCAGCAGTGCCAAGTCGGGGATTCGGGACACTGAAGCTTTCTTT
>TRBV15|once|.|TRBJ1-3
CATSRESGGGNTIYF
TGTGCCACCAGCAGAGAGTCGGGCGGTGGAAACACCATATATTTT
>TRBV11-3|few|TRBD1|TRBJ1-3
CASRVEGDRGNSGNTIYF
TGTGCCAGCAGGGTCGAGGGGGACAGGGGTAACTCTGGAAACACCATATATTTT
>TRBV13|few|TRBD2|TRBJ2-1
CASSASGRSYNEQFF
TGTGCCAGCAGCGCCAGCGGGAGGAGCTACAATGAGCAGTTCTTC
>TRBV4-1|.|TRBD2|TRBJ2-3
CASSQVGTSGFDTQYF
TGCGCCAGCAGCCAAGTTGGGACTAGCGGGTTTGATACGCAGTATTTT
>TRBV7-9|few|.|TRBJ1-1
CASSSIQGGEAFF
TGTGCCAGCAGCTCCATACAGGGAGGTGAAGCTTTCTTT
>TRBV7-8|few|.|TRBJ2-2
CASSLSKDRGTGELFF
TGTGCCAGCAGCCTTTCGAAGGACCGGGGCACCGGGGAGCTGTTTTTT
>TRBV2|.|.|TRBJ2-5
CASSRRWDFQETQYF
TGTGCCAGCAGTCGAAGGTGGGACTTTCAAGAGACCCAGTACTTC
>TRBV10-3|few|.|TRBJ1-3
CAISESQGTTIYF
TGTGCCATCAGTGAATCCCAGGGAACCACCATATATTTT
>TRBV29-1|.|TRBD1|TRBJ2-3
CSAWTGDSDTQYF
TGCAGCGCGTGGACAGGTGATTCCGATACGCAGTATTTT
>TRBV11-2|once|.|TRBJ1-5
CASSLDPGRNQPQHF
TGTGCCAGCAGCTTAGATCCTGGGAGGAATCAGCCCCAGCATTTT
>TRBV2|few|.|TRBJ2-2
CASSDTVDTGELFF
TGTGCCAGCAGTGATACAGTAGACACCGGGGAGCTGTTTTTT
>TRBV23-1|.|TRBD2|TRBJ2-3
CASSQIGTSGRSRRRYF
TGCGCCAGCAGTCAAATCGGGACTAGCGGGAGATCGCGGCGTCGGTATTTT
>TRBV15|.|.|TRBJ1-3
CATSREGGSGNTIYF
TGTGCCACCAGCAGAGAAGGGGGCTCTGGAAACACCATATATTTT
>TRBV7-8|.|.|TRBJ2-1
CASSLGLAWDEQFF
TGTGCCAGCAGCTTGGGCCTCGCGTGGGATGAGCAGTTCTTC
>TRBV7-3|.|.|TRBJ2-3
CASSLIGRLATDTQYF
TGTGCCAGCAGCTTAATCGGGAGACTTGCGACAGATACGCAGTATTTT
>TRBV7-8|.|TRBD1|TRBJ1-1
CASSLPGGDTEAFF
TGTGCCAGCAGCTTACCAGGGGGGGACACTGAAGCTTTCTTT
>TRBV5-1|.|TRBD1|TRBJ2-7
CASWGDRGYEQYF
TGCGCCAGCTGGGGGGACAGGGGTTACGAGCAGTACTTC
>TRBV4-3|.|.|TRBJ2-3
CASSQALGGGTMTDTQYF
TGCGCCAGCAGCCAAGCTCTAGGGGGCGGGACTATGACAGATACGCAGTATTTT
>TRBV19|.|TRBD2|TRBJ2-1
CASSTGGDNEQFF
TGTGCCAGTAGTACGGGAGGAGACAATGAGCAGTTCTTC
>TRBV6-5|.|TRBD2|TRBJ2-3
CASRPTSTGDTQYF
TGTGCCAGCAGACCGACTAGCACTGGGGATACGCAGTATTTT
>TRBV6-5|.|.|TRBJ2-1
CASSSPGSNEQFF
TGTGCCAGCAGTTCGCCGGGGAGCAATGAGCAGTTCTTC
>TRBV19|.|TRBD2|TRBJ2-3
CASMGTSMAQTDTQYF
TGTGCCAGTATGGGGACTAGCATGGCACAAACAGATACGCAGTATTTT
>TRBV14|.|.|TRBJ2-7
CASSQGSGYEQYF
TGTGCCAGCAGCCAGGGATCGGGTTACGAGCAGTACTTC
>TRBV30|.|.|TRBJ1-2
CAWSVWGALGYTF
TGTGCCTGGAGTGTTTGGGGGGCGCTTGGCTACACCTTC
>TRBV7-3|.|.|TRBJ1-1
CASSPGGTEAFF
TGTGCCAGCAGCCCGGGGGGAACTGAAGCTTTCTTT
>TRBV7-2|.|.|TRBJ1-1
CASSLPPGTEAFF
TGTGCCAGCAGCCTACCCCCCGGGACTGAAGCTTTCTTT
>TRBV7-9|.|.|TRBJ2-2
CASSLGRDGELFF
TGTGCCAGCAGCTTAGGGCGGGACGGGGAGCTGTTTTTT
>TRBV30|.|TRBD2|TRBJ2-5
CAWGSGTTQETQYF
TGTGCCTGGGGTAGCGGGACGACTCAAGAGACCCAGTACTTC
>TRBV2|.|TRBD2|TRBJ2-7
CASRVTSRYEQYF
TGTGCCAGCAGGGTGACTAGCCGATACGAGCAGTACTTC
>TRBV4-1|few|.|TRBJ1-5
CASSPAIPNQPQHF
TGCGCCAGCAGTCCGGCCATACCTAATCAGCCCCAGCATTTT
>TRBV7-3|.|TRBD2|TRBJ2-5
CASSAGLAGFLRVQYF
TGTGCCAGCAGCGCCGGACTAGCGGGGTTCCTTAGAGTCCAGTACTTC
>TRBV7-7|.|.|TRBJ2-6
CASSRSGKPQSRANVLTF
TGTGCCAGCAGCCGGAGCGGTAAGCCACAAAGTCGGGCCAACGTCCTGACTTTC
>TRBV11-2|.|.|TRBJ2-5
CASSSSRLEVETQYF
TGTGCCAGCAGCTCTTCCCGACTAGAAGTAGAGACCCAGTACTTC
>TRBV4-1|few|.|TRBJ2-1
CASSQDQGNEQFF
TGCGCCAGCAGCCAAGATCAGGGGAATGAGCAGTTCTTC
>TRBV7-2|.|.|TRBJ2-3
CASSLITDTQYF
TGTGCCAGCAGCCTGATCACAGATACGCAGTATTTT
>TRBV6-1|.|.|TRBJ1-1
CASTEGRASTEAFF
TGTGCCAGCACTGAAGGAAGGGCGAGCACTGAAGCTTTCTTT
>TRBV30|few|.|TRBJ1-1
CACTRGMNTEAFF
TGTGCCTGTACGAGGGGGATGAACACTGAAGCTTTCTTT
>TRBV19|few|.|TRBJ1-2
CASSIDSGTSWKYTF
TGTGCCAGTAGTATAGATAGCGGGACATCGTGGAAATACACCTTC
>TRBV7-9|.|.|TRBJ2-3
CASSVSAPVNTQYF
TGTGCCAGCAGCGTGTCCGCGCCTGTGAATACGCAGTATTTT
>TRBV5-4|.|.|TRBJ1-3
CASSSQVRGSGNTIYF
TGTGCCAGCAGCTCCCAAGTCCGGGGGTCTGGAAACACCATATATTTT
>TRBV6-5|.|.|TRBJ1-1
CAISTGQNTEAFF
TGTGCCATCAGTACGGGACAGAACACTGAAGCTTTCTTT